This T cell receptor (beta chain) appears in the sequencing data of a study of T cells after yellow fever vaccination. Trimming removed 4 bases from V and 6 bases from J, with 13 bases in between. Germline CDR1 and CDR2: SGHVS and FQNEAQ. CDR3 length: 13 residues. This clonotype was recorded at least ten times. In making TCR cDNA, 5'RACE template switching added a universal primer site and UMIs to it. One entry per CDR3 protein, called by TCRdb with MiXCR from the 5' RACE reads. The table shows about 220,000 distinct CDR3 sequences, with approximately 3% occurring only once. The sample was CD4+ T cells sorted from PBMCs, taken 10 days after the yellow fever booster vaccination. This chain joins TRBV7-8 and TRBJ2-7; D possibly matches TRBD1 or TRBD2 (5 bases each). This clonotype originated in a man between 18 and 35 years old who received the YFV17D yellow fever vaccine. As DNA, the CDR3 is TGTGCCAGCAGCTGGGACCTTACTTCCGAGCAGTACTTC. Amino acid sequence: CASSWDLTSEQYF.